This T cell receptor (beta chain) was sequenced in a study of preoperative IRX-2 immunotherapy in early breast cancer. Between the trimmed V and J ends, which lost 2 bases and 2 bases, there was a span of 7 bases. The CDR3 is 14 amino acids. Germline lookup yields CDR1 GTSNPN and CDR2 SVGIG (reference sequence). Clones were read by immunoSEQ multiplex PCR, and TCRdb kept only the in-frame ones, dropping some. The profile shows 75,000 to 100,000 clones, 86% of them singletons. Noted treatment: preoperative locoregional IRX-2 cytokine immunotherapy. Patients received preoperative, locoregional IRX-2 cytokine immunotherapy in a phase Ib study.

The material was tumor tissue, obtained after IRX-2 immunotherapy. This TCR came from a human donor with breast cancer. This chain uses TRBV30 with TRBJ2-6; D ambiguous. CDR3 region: CAWSTSPGANVLTF. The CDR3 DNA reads TGTGCCTGGAGTACCAGTCCTGGGGCCAACGTCCTGACTTTC.